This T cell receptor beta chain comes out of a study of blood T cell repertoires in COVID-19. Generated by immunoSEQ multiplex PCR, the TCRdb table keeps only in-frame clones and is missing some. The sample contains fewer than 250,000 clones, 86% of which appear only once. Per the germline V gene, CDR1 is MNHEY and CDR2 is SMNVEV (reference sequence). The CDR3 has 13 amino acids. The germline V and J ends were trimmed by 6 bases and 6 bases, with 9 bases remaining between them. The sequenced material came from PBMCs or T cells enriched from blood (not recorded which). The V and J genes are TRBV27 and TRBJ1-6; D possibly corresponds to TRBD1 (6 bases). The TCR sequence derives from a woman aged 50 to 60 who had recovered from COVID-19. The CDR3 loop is CASRGGRNSPLHF. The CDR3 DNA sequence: TGTGCCAGCAGAGGGGGTCGTAATTCACCCCTCCACTTT.